The 19 T cell receptor beta chains given below trace back to one sample, sequenced in a study of CD8 T cells in ankylosing spondylitis. In TCRdb, the 5' RACE reads were re-called with MiXCR into one record per CDR3 protein. The table records 300,000 to 400,000 distinct CDR3 sequences, approximately 15% of them present only once. Sequencing was done on a sample of blood, either unsorted or a sorted T cell fraction (not recorded which). Source of these receptors: a male donor with ankylosing spondylitis or in good health (not recorded which).

The CDR3 loop is CASSQEGLWPRGTDTQYF. The CDR3 bases are TGTGCCAGCAGCCAAGAAGGTTTATGGCCGAGAGGGACAGATACGCAGTATTTT. V gene TRBV3-1 combines with J gene TRBJ2-3; weak D call: TRBD2 (5 bases). This CDR3 has 18 amino acids. With 0 bases removed from V and 3 bases from J, the gap between germline ends came to 19 bases. Germline CDR1 and CDR2: LGHDT and YNNKEL (reference sequence).

This clonotype was observed many times. The chain combines TRBV16 with TRBJ1-6; possibly TRBD1 for D (6 bases). CDR3 length: 15 residues. Trimming stripped 1 base from V and 7 bases from J, with 11 bases between. Germline V gene lookup returns CDR1 KGHSY and CDR2 FQNENV. CDR3 nucleotides: TGTGCCAGCAGCCAATGGTACAGGGACAATTCACCCCTCCACTTT. Its protein is CASSQWYRDNSPLHF.

This clonotype was counted at least ten times. The chain is built from TRBV6-1 and TRBJ2-1; 11 nucleotides align to TRBD2. Germline-derived CDR1 and CDR2 are MNHNS and SASEGT. This CDR3 contains 14 residues. J lost 10 bases, V lost 4 bases, and 6 bases had no gene match. CDR3 region: CASSVSGRAMEQFF. The CDR3 DNA sequence: TGTGCCAGCAGTGTTAGCGGGAGGGCCATGGAGCAGTTCTTC.

This chain uses TRBV5-1 with TRBJ1-1; D not certain. Trimming took 1 base from V and 0 from J, leaving 7 bases between them. The CDR3 runs to 14 residues. Germline V gene lookup returns CDR1 SGHRS and CDR2 YFSETQ. For the CDR3, the DNA is TGCGCCAGCAGCTTGTGGCAGCTGAACACTGAAGCTTTCTTT. It is translated as CASSLWQLNTEAFF.

The chain is built from TRBV12-3 or TRBV12-4 and TRBJ2-7; D ambiguous. This CDR3 has 16 residues. V lost 5 bases and J 2 bases, leaving 19 bases between the germline ends. The CDR3, as DNA: TGTGCCAGCAGTCCAAGGACCGAGTTCCTACCCTACGAGCAGTACTTC. Its protein is CASSPRTEFLPYEQYF.

The chain uses TRBV12-3 or TRBV12-4 and TRBJ2-7; D is perhaps TRBD2 (6 bases). Trimming took off 5 bases at V and 7 bases at J, with 18 bases between the two ends. The CDR3 runs 14 residues. The CDR3 DNA is TGTGCCAGCAGTGTCCGGGACTCCTATGGGGAGCAGTACTTC. Amino acid sequence: CASSVRDSYGEQYF.

Note on this clonotype: One end of the junction fails to match germline, which may point to a read error. This chain connects TRBV5-1 to TRBJ2-7, with 11 bases fitting TRBD2. Per germline, CDR1 SGHRS and CDR2 YFSETQ. This CDR3 has 14 amino acids. CDR3 DNA sequence: TGTGCCAGCAGCTTGACTAGCGGGGTTTACGAGCAGTACTTC. This translates into CASSLTSGVYEQYF.

The table lists this clonotype with many counts. The chain couples TRBV9 to TRBJ1-1; no clear D gene. CDR1 and CDR2 (germline): SGDLS, YYNGEE. Trimming removed 5 bases from V and 0 bases from J, with 8 bases in between. The CDR3 is 13 amino acids. The CDR3 protein is CASSVELNTEAFF. CDR3 DNA: TGTGCCAGCAGTGTGGAGTTGAACACTGAAGCTTTCTTT.

The CDR3 DNA is TGTGCCAGCAGCCCGGGACAGGACTTCTCCACAGATACGCAGTATTTT. It is translated as CASSPGQDFSTDTQYF. This chain joins TRBV7-9 and TRBJ2-3, with TRBD1 matching 8 bases. This CDR3 has 16 amino acids. Germline V CDR1 and CDR2: SEHNR, FQNEAQ (reference sequence). V lost 5 bases, J lost 2 bases, and 9 bases stayed unmatched.

In this sample, this clonotype turned up a few times. The rearrangement uses TRBV6-4 and TRBJ1-2, with 8 bases fitting TRBD1. The CDR3 runs 15 residues. J gave up 7 bases and V 2 bases, and 9 bases lay outside the gene matches. Germline values: CDR1 MRHNA, CDR2 SNTAGT. This chain's CDR3 is CASSDPSRTGFGYTF. Written as DNA, the CDR3 is TGTGCCAGCAGTGACCCGAGCAGGACAGGGTTTGGCTACACCTTC.

The chain couples TRBV7-2 to TRBJ2-5; D not certain. Per the germline V gene, CDR1 is SGHTA and CDR2 is FQGNSA. The CDR3 has 12 amino acids. The V end lost 4 bases, the J end lost 7 bases, and 10 bases lay between the germline ends. Here the CDR3 reads CASSYAGRTQYF. CDR3 sequence (DNA): TGTGCCAGCAGCTATGCCGGCCGGACCCAGTACTTC.

The chain joins TRBV12-3 or TRBV12-4 to TRBJ1-1; 9 bases are a match to TRBD1. The CDR3 loop spans 15 amino acids. V shed 7 bases, J shed 5 bases, and the junction held 11 bases outside the gene matches. CDR3 region: CASTLLGQGRTEAFF. The CDR3 bases are TGTGCCAGCACCCTACTGGGACAGGGAAGAACTGAAGCTTTCTTT.

This clonotype appeared many times. This sequence joins TRBV12-3 or TRBV12-4 and TRBJ1-1; TRBD1 is a possible D gene (5 bases). This CDR3 is 12 amino acids long. The V end was cut by 4 bases, the J end by 5 bases, with 8 bases between. The CDR3 DNA follows: TGTGCCAGCAGTTATGGGGGGACTGAAGCTTTCTTT. This translates into CASSYGGTEAFF.

This sequence joins TRBV7-8 and TRBJ2-5; 7 nucleotides agree with TRBD1. V gave up 5 bases and J gave up 0 bases; unmatched junction bases: 6. The germline V gene has CDR1 SGHVS and CDR2 FQNEAQ. The CDR3 is 15 residues long. CDR3 sequence (DNA): TGTGCCAGCAGCAGGGGGACAGCCAACCAAGAGACCCAGTACTTC. It yields the protein CASSRGTANQETQYF.

About this clonotype: One end of the junction varies from germline; a read error may be responsible. The rearrangement joins TRBV20-1 to TRBJ2-4; D gene ambiguous. The CDR3 loop spans 15 amino acids. CDR1 DFQATT and CDR2 SNEGSKA come from the germline V gene (reference sequence). The CDR3 DNA reads as TGCAGTGCTGGAGACAACCCTTTAGCCAAAAACATTCAGTACTTC. As protein: CSAGDNPLAKNIQYF.

This clonotype was seen a handful of times. The V call is TRBV5-6, the J call TRBJ1-2, with D uncertain. The CDR3 consists of 13 residues. Germline-derived CDR1 and CDR2 are SGHDT and YYEEEE. The V end lost 1 base, the J end lost 4 bases, and 8 bases lay between the germline ends. The CDR3 loop is CASSLKRTYGYTF. CDR3 sequence (DNA): TGTGCCAGCAGCTTGAAGCGAACCTATGGCTACACCTTC.

This clonotype has more than one count but fewer than ten. The gene calls are TRBV5-1 and TRBJ2-1, with D unclear. The germline CDR1 and CDR2 sequences are SGHRS and YFSETQ. V lost 0 bases to trimming and J lost 9 bases, with 13 bases between them. The CDR3 length is 14 residues. CDR3 residues: CASSLGRPDGEQFF. The DNA of the CDR3 is TGCGCCAGCAGCTTGGGACGGCCGGATGGTGAGCAGTTCTTC.

In this sample, this clonotype turned up a few times. The chain joins TRBV14 to TRBJ1-1, with D maybe TRBD1 (6 bases). There are 13 residues in the CDR3. Looked up from germline, CDR1 is SGHDN and CDR2 is FVKESK. The ends were cut back, 7 bases at V and 0 bases at J, with 9 bases in the middle. In nucleotides, the CDR3 is TGTGCCAGCACCCAGGGGCTGAACACTGAAGCTTTCTTT. Protein product: CASTQGLNTEAFF.

This clonotype showed up just a few times. The chain links TRBV20-1 to TRBJ1-1; D possibly corresponds to TRBD1 (6 bases). The V gene lost 6 bases and the J gene lost 6 bases, with 17 bases spanning the gap. Germline V gene data show CDR1 as DFQATT and CDR2 as SNEGSKA (reference sequence). The CDR3 length is 13 residues. The CDR3 region has the DNA TGCAGTGCCCGAGGGAGGGGGGGCGCTGAAGCTTTCTTT. Protein product: CSARGRGGAEAFF.